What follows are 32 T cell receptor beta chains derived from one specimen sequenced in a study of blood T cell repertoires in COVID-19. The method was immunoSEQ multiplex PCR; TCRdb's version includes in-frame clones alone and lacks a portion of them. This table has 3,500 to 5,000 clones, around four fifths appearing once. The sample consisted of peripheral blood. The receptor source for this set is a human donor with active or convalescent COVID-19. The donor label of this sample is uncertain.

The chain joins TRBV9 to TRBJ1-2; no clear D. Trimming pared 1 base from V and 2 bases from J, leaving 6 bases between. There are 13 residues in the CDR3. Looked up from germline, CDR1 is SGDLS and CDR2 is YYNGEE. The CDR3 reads CASSVTENYGYTF. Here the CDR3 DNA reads TGTGCCAGCAGCGTAACGGAGAACTATGGCTACACCTTC.

The CDR3, as DNA: TGTGCCAGCAGCGTAGTTGTGTCGGGTAAGGGGGGCTACACCTTC. This encodes CASSVVVSGKGGYTF. The V call is TRBV9, the J call TRBJ1-2; perhaps TRBD1 as D (5 bases). CDR1 SGDLS and CDR2 YYNGEE come from the germline V gene. There are 15 residues in the CDR3. V was shortened by 0 bases and J by 8 bases, with 17 bases between the two germline ends.

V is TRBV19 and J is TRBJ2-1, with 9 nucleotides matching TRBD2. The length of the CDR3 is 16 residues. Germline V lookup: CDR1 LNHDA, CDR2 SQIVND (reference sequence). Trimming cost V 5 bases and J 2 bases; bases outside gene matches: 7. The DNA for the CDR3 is TGTGCCAGTAGTTCCCTTAAGCGGGGGGCCTACAATGAGCAGTTCTTC. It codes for CASSSLKRGAYNEQFF.

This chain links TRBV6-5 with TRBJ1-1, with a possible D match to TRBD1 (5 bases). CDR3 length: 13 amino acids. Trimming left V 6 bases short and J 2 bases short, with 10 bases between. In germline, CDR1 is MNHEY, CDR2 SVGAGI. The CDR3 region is CASSGGGNTEAFF. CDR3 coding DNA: TGTGCCAGCAGCGGGGGGGGAAACACTGAAGCTTTCTTT.

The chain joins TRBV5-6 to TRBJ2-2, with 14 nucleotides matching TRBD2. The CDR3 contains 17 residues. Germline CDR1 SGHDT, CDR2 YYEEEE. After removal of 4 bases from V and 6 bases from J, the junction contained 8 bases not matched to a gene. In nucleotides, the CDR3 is TGTGCCAGCAGCAGGGGGACTAGCGGGAGTAGGGCCGGGGAGCTGTTTTTT. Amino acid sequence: CASSRGTSGSRAGELFF.

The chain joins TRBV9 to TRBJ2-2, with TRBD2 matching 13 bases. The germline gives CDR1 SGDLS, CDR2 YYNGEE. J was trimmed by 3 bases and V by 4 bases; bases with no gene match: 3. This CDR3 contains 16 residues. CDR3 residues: CASSFGTSGDTGELFF. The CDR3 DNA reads TGTGCCAGCAGCTTCGGGACTAGCGGGGACACCGGGGAGCTGTTTTTT. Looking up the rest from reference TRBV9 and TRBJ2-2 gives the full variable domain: DSGVTQTPKHLITATGQRVTLRCSPRSGDLSVYWYQQSLDQGLQFLIQYYNGEERAKGNILERFSAQQFPDLHSELNLSSLELGDSALYFCASSFGTSGDTGELFFGEGSRLTVL.

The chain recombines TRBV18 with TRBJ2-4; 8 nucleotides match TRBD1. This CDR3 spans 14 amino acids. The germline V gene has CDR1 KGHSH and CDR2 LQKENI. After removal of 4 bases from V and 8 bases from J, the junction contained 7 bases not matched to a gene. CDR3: CASSLGQAKDIQYF. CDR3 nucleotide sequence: TGTGCCAGCTCACTGGGACAGGCGAAGGACATTCAGTACTTC.

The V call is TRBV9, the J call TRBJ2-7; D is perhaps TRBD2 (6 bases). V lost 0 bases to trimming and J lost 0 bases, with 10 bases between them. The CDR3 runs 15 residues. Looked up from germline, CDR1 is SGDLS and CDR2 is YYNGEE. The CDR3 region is CASSVAAGPSYEQYF. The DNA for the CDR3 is TGTGCCAGCAGCGTAGCGGCGGGACCCTCCTACGAGCAGTACTTC.

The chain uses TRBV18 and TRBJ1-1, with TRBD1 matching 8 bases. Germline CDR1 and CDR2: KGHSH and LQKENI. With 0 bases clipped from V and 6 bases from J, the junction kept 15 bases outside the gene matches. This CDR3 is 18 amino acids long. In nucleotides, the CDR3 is TGTGCCAGCTCACCACCAGCTACAGGACAGGGAAGGGGTTCTGAAGCTTTCTTT. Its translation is CASSPPATGQGRGSEAFF.

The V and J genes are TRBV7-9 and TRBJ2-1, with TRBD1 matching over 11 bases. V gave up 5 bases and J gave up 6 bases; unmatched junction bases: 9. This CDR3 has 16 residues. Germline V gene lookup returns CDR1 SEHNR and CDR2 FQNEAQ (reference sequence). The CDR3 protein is CASSLVGQGAVNEQFF. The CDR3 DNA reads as TGTGCCAGCAGCCTAGTAGGACAGGGGGCAGTCAATGAGCAGTTCTTC.

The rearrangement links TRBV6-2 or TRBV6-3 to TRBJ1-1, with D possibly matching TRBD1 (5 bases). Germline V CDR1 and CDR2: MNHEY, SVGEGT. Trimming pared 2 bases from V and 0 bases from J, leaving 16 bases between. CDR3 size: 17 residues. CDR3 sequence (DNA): TGTGCCAGCAGTTACGGGCAGGGCCAGAGGTTGAACACTGAAGCTTTCTTT. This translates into CASSYGQGQRLNTEAFF.

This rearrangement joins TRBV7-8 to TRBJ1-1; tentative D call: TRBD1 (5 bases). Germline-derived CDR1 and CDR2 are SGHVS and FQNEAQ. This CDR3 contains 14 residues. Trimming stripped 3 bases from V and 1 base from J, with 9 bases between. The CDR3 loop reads CASSFLDRNTEAFF. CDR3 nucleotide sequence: TGTGCCAGCAGCTTTCTCGACAGGAACACTGAAGCTTTCTTT. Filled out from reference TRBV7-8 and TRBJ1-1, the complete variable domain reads GAGVSQSPRYKVAKRGQDVALRCDPISGHVSLFWYQQALGQGPEFLTYFQNEAQLDKSGLPSDRFFAERPEGSVSTLKIQRTQQEDSAVYLCASSFLDRNTEAFFGQGTRLTVV.

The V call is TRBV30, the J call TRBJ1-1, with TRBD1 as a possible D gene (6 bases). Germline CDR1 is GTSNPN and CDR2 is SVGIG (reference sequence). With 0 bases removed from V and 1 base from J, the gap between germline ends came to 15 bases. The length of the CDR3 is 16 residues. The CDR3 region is CAWSVKGVSGNTEAFF. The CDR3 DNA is TGTGCCTGGAGTGTAAAGGGGGTCAGCGGGAACACTGAAGCTTTCTTT.

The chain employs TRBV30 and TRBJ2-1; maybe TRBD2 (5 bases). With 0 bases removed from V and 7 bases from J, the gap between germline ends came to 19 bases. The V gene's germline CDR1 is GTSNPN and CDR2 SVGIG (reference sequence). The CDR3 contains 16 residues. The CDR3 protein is CAWSVPGGLSKNEQFF. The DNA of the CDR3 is TGTGCCTGGAGTGTACCCGGCGGGCTTTCCAAGAATGAGCAGTTCTTC.

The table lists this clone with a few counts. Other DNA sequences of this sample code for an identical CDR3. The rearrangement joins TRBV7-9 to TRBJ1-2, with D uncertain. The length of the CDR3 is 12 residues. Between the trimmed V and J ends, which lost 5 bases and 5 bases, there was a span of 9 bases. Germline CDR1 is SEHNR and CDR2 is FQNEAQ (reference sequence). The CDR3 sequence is CASSPDTYGYTF. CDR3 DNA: TGTGCCAGCAGCCCAGACACTTATGGCTACACCTTC.

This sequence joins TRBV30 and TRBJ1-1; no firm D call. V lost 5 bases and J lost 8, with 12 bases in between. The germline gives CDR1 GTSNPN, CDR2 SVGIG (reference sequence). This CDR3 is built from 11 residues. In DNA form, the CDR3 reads TGTGCCTGGTGTCGTGCGGCCGAAGCTTTCTTT. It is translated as CAWCRAAEAFF. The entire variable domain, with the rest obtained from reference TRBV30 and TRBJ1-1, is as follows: SQTIHQWPATLVQPVGSPLSLECTVEGTSNPNLYWYRQAAGRGLQLLFYSVGIGQISSEVPQNLSASRPQDRQFILSSKKLLLSDSGFYLCAWCRAAEAFFGQGTRLTVV.

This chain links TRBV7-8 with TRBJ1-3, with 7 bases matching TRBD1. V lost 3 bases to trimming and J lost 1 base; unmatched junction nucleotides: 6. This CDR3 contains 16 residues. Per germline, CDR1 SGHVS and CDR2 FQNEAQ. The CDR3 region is CASSFPQGVSGNTIYF. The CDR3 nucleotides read TGTGCCAGCAGCTTTCCGCAGGGGGTTTCTGGAAACACCATATATTTT.

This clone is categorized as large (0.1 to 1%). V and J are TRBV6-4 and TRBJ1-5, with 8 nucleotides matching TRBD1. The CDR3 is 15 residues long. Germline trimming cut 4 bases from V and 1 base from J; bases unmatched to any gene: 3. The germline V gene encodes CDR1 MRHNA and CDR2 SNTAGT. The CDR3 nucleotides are TGTGCCAGCAGTGGCTCAGGGGGCAGCAATCAGCCCCAGCATTTT. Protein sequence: CASSGSGGSNQPQHF.

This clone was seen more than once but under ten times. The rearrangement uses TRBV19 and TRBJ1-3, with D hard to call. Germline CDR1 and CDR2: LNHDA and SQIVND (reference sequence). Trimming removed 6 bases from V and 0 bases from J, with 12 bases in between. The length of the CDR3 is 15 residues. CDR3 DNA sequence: TGTGCCAGTAGCTCGAACAGATACTCTGGAAACACCATATATTTT. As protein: CASSSNRYSGNTIYF. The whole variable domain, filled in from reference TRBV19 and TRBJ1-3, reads DGGITQSPKYLFRKEGQNVTLSCEQNLNHDAMYWYRQDPGQGLRLIYYSQIVNDFQKGDIAEGYSVSREKKESFPLTVTSAQKNPTAFYLCASSSNRYSGNTIYFGEGSWLTVV.

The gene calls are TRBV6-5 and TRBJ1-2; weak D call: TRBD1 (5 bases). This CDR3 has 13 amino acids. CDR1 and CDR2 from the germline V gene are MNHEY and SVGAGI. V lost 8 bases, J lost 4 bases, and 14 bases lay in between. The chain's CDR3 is CASGRTPIYGYTF. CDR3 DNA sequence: TGTGCCAGCGGGAGGACACCCATCTATGGCTACACCTTC.

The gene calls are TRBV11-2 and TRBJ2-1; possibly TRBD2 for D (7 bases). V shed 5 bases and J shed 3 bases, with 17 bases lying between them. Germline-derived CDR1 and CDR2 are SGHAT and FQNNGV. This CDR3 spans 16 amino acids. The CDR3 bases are TGTGCCAGCAGCCCCCGCCGGGGGGCTGGCTACAATGAGCAGTTCTTC. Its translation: CASSPRRGAGYNEQFF.

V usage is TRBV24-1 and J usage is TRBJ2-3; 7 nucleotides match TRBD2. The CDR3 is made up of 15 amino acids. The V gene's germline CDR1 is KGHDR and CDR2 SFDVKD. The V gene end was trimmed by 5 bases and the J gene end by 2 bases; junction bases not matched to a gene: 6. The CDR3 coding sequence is TGTGCCACCAGTGCCTGGGAGGGATTCACAGATACGCAGTATTTT. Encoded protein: CATSAWEGFTDTQYF.

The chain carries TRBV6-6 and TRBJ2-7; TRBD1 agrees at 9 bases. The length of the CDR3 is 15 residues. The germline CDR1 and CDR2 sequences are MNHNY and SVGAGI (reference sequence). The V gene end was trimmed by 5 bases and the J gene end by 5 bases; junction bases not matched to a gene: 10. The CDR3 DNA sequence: TGTGCCAGCAGTAAAACCGGGACAGGGACCGACGAGCAGTACTTC. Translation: CASSKTGTGTDEQYF.

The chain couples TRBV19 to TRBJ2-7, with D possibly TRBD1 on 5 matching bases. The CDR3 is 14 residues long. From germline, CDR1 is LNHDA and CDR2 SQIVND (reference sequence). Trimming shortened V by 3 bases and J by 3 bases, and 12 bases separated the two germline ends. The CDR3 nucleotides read TGTGCCAGTAGTATCAGGGTGACCGGCTACGAGCAGTACTTC. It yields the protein CASSIRVTGYEQYF.

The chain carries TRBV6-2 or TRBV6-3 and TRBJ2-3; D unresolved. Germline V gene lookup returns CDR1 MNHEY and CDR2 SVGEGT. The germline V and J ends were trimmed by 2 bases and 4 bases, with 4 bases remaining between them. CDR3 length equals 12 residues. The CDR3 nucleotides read TGTGCCAGCAGTTACCCTTCAGATACGCAGTATTTT. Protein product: CASSYPSDTQYF.

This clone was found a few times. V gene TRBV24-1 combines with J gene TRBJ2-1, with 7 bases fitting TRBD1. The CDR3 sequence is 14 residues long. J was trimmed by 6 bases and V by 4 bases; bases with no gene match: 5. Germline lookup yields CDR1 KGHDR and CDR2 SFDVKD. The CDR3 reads CATSEPGQPNEQFF. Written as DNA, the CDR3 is TGTGCCACCAGTGAGCCGGGACAGCCCAATGAGCAGTTCTTC.

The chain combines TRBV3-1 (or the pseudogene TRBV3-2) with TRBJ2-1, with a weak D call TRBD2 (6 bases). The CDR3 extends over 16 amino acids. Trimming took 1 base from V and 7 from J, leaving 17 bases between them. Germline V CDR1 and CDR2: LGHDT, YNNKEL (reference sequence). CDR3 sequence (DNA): TGTGCCAGCAGCCAAGTCACCGGGGACTCACCTAATGAGCAGTTCTTC. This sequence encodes CASSQVTGDSPNEQFF.

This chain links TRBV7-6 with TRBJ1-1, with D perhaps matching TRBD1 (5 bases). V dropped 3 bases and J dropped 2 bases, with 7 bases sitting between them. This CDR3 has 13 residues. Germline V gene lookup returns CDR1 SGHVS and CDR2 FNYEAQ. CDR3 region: CASSFQGNTEAFF. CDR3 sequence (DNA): TGTGCCAGCAGCTTCCAGGGCAACACTGAAGCTTTCTTT.

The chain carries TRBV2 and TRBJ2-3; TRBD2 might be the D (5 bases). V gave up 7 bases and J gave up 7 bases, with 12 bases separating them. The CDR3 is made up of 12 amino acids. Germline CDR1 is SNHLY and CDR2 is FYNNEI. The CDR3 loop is CASTFAGNTQYF. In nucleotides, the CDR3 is TGTGCCAGCACCTTCGCCGGGAATACGCAGTATTTT.

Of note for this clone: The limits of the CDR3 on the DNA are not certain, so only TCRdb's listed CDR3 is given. The CDR3 is CASSSSVTDTQYF. The chain combines TRBV9 with TRBJ2-3; the table's TRBD2 call for D was not verified on the DNA. Germline V gives CDR1 SGDLS, CDR2 YYNGEE. The CDR3 spans 13 residues, counting both ends.

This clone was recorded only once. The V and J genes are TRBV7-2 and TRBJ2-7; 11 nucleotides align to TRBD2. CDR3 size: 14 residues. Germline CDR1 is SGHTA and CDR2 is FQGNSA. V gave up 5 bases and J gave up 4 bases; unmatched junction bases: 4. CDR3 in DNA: TGTGCCAGCAGCCAAAGACTAGCGGGGTACGAGCAGTACTTC. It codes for CASSQRLAGYEQYF.

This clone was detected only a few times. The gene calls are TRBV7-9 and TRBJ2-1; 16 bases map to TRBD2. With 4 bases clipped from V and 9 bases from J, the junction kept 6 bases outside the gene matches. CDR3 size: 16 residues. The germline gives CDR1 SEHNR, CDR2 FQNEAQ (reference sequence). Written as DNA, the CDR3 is TGTGCCAGCAGCTCGGGACTAGCGGGAGGGATCAGTGAGCAGTTCTTC. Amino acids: CASSSGLAGGISEQFF.